The rows below give T cell receptor beta chains drawn from one sample of a study of shared clonotypes between healthy human individuals. Generated by immunoSEQ multiplex PCR, the TCRdb table keeps only in-frame clones and is missing some. The data hold 490,000 or so clones, with over 65% observed a single time. The specimen sequenced was PBMCs. These TCRs come from a woman aged 40 to 50 in good health. Some clones in this sample may be carry-over from other donors' samples. CDR3s include the opening cysteine and the closing phenylalanine or tryptophan. D genes are given only for firm matches. Some rows have no size entry. The others give once, few or many, or a class for an expanded clone.

>TRBD2|TRBV4-3|TRBJ2-1|.
CASSQATSGEQFF
TGCGCCAGCAGCCAAGCGACTAGCGGTGAGCAGTTCTTC
>.|TRBV28|TRBJ2-7|.
CASSITSRSYEQYF
TGTGCCAGCAGTATCACAAGCCGCTCCTACGAGCAGTACTTC
>TRBD1|TRBV7-2|TRBJ1-5|.
CASSLSTGQGGLGPQHF
TGTGCCAGCAGCTTATCCACTGGACAGGGAGGTCTAGGGCCCCAGCATTTT
>.|TRBV7-3|TRBJ2-3|.
CASSRGSTDTQYF
TGTGCCAGCAGCCGAGGGAGCACAGATACGCAGTATTTT
>.|TRBV5-4|TRBJ1-5|.
CASSDDRSDQPQHF
TGTGCCAGCAGCGATGACAGGTCTGATCAGCCCCAGCATTTT
>.|TRBV4-3|TRBJ1-4|once
CASSQDYQEKLFF
TGCGCCAGCAGCCAAGATTACCAGGAAAAACTGTTTTTT
>.|TRBV5-6|TRBJ2-1|.
CASSLRNQYNEQFF
TGTGCCAGCAGCCTGAGAAACCAATACAATGAGCAGTTCTTC
>.|TRBV4-2|TRBJ2-3|.
CASSLSVSTDTQYF
TGTGCCAGCAGCTTATCGGTTTCCACAGATACGCAGTATTTT
>TRBD1|TRBV6-6|TRBJ1-4|.
CASSYVTGDEKLFF
TGTGCCAGCAGTTACGTGACAGGGGATGAAAAACTGTTTTTT
>.|TRBV4-1|TRBJ2-4|.
CASSQGAGIAKNIQYF
TGCGCCAGCAGCCAAGGGGCGGGTATAGCCAAAAACATTCAGTACTTC
>TRBD2|TRBV5-1|TRBJ2-2|.
CASSSGTSGAENTGELFF
TGCGCCAGCAGTTCCGGGACTAGCGGAGCCGAGAACACCGGGGAGCTGTTTTTT
>TRBD2|TRBV6-5|TRBJ2-1|.
CASSYSTGGPGNEQFF
TGTGCCAGCAGTTACTCGACGGGAGGCCCGGGGAATGAGCAGTTCTTC
>.|TRBV5-5|TRBJ1-3|.
CASSLSAGNTIYF
TGTGCCAGCAGCTTGAGTGCTGGAAACACCATATATTTT
>.|TRBV7-2|TRBJ2-7|.
CASSPQTGASYEQYF
TGTGCCAGCAGCCCCCAGACAGGCGCTTCCTACGAGCAGTACTTC
>TRBD1|TRBV4-3|TRBJ1-4|.
CASSQDRTGNEKLFF
TGCGCCAGCAGCCAAGACCGGACAGGGAATGAAAAACTGTTTTTT
>TRBD1|TRBV7-2|TRBJ2-3|few
CASSFRTGGGLDTQYF
TGTGCCAGCAGCTTCCGGACAGGGGGAGGCCTAGATACGCAGTATTTT
>.|TRBV10-2|TRBJ2-7|.
CASTQESQGGSSEQYF
TGCGCCAGCACCCAAGAATCCCAGGGGGGCTCCTCCGAGCAGTACTTC
>.|TRBV11-2|TRBJ2-3|.
CASSSIQPGTDTQYF
TGTGCCAGCAGCTCGATACAGCCCGGGACAGATACGCAGTATTTT
>TRBD1|TRBV11-2|TRBJ1-4|.
CASSPPGAGGGEKLFF
TGTGCCAGCAGCCCACCCGGGGCAGGGGGCGGTGAAAAACTGTTTTTT
>TRBD1|TRBV6-6|TRBJ1-1|once
CASSPGQGITNTEAFF
TGTGCCAGCAGCCCGGGACAGGGTATAACGAACACTGAAGCTTTCTTT
>TRBD1|TRBV5-1|TRBJ2-1|.
CASSQDRGLYNEQFF
TGCGCCAGCAGTCAGGACAGGGGTTTATACAATGAGCAGTTCTTC
>.|TRBV7-2|TRBJ1-2|.
CASSADRLTGYTF
TGTGCCAGCAGCGCCGACAGACTAACGGGCTACACCTTC
>.|TRBV7-9|TRBJ1-1|.
CASSKTSTEAFF
TGTGCCAGCAGCAAAACAAGCACTGAAGCTTTCTTT
>.|TRBV6-5|TRBJ1-1|few
CASRQYRSTEAFF
TGTGCCAGCAGACAATACAGGAGCACTGAAGCTTTCTTT
>TRBD1|TRBV29-1|TRBJ2-5|.
CRTGQVGETQYF
TGCAGAACCGGACAGGTCGGCGAGACACAGTACTTC
>.|TRBV7-2|TRBJ2-7|.
CASSPRELSYEQYF
TGTGCCAGCAGCCCCCGGGAGCTCTCCTACGAGCAGTACTTC
>.|TRBV5-1|TRBJ1-2|.
CASSLTGRNNYGYTF
TGCGCCAGCAGCTTGACCGGCAGAAATAACTATGGCTACACCTTC
>.|TRBV9|TRBJ2-7|once
CASSPSSPGMEQYF
TGTGCCAGCAGCCCCTCGTCCCCGGGTATGGAGCAGTACTTC
>.|TRBV19|TRBJ2-1|.
CASSMTGVQFF
TGTGCCAGTAGTATGACAGGAGTCCAGTTCTTC
>.|TRBV6-1|TRBJ2-7|.
CASSEGSPGLPYEQYF
TGTGCCAGCAGTGAAGGCTCTCCGGGACTTCCCTACGAGCAGTACTTC
>.|TRBV21-1|TRBJ1-2|.
CASSKAGSNYGYTF
TGTGCCAGCAGCAAAGCGGGCAGTAACTATGGCTACACCTTC
>TRBD2|TRBV9|TRBJ2-1|.
CASSPGVAGGRDEQFF
TGTGCCAGCAGCCCAGGGGTAGCGGGAGGGCGTGATGAGCAGTTCTTC
>.|TRBV6-1|TRBJ1-1|.
CASSEEDGHWNTEAFF
TGTGCCAGCAGTGAAGAGGATGGACATTGGAACACTGAAGCTTTCTTT
>TRBD1|TRBV27|TRBJ1-5|once
CASSTDREGNQPQHF
TGTGCCAGCAGTACCGACAGGGAAGGCAATCAGCCCCAGCATTTT
>.|TRBV7-2|TRBJ2-2|.
CASSFGRTDTGELFF
TGTGCCAGCAGCTTTGGTAGGACGGACACCGGGGAGCTGTTTTTT
>TRBD1|TRBV7-6|TRBJ1-5|.
CASSLGQGKNQPQHF
TGTGCCAGCAGCCTCGGACAGGGCAAAAATCAGCCCCAGCATTTT
>.|TRBV27|TRBJ1-4|.
CASSPSFVVEEKLFF
TGTGCCAGCAGTCCTTCCTTTGTGGTAGAGGAAAAACTGTTTTTT
>.|TRBV21-1|TRBJ1-3|.
CASSKEGQGKSGNTIYF
TGTGCCAGCAGCAAAGAGGGACAGGGGAAATCTGGAAACACCATATATTTT
>.|TRBV2|TRBJ1-2|once
CASSETPGNYGYTF
TGTGCCAGCAGTGAGACCCCAGGGAACTATGGCTACACCTTC
>.|TRBV6-5|TRBJ1-2|few
CASSLTGFGGYTF
TGTGCCAGCAGTTTAACAGGGTTTGGTGGCTACACCTTC
>TRBD2|TRBV13|TRBJ2-7|.
CASSRRTSGSYEQYF
TGTGCCAGCAGCCGCCGGACTAGCGGTTCCTACGAGCAGTACTTC
>.|TRBV28|TRBJ1-4|.
CASQPRGFSEKLFF
TGTGCCAGTCAGCCCAGGGGTTTCTCCGAAAAACTGTTTTTT
>TRBD1|TRBV6-1|TRBJ1-4|.
CASSGLPGQGTEKLFF
TGTGCCAGCAGTGGATTACCGGGACAGGGGACTGAAAAACTGTTTTTT
>.|TRBV7-9|TRBJ1-1|few
CASSFGQANTEAFF
TGTGCCAGCAGCTTTGGGCAGGCGAACACTGAAGCTTTCTTT
>.|TRBV28|TRBJ1-1|.
CASSPPGGMNTEAFF
TGTGCCAGCAGTCCCCCGGGGGGGATGAACACTGAAGCTTTCTTT
>TRBD2|TRBV6-5|TRBJ2-2|.
CASSYSWTRGTGELFF
TGTGCCAGCAGTTACTCGTGGACTAGAGGGACCGGGGAGCTGTTTTTT
>TRBD1|TRBV5-6|TRBJ2-3|few
CASSLGGQGIDTQYF
TGTGCCAGCAGCTTAGGGGGACAGGGAATAGATACGCAGTATTTT
>.|TRBV5-1|TRBJ1-4|.
CASSLEQLGLREKLFF
TGCGCCAGCAGCTTGGAACAGCTCGGTTTGCGGGAAAAACTGTTTTTT
>.|TRBV21-1|TRBJ2-3|.
CASPVGREGITDTQYF
TGTGCCAGCCCCGTAGGGCGGGAGGGAATCACAGATACGCAGTATTTT